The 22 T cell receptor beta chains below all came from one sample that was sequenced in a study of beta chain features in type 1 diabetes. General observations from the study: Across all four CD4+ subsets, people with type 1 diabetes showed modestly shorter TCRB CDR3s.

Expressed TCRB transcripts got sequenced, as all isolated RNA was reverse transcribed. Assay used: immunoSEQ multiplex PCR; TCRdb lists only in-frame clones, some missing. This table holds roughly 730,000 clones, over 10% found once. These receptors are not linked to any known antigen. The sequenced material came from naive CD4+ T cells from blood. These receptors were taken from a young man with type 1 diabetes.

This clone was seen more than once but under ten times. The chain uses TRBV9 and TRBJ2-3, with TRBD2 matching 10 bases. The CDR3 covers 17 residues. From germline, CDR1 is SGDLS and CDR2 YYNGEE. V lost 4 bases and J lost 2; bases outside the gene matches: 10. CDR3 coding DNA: TGTGCCAGCAGCCGCTCCTTAGCGGGGGGCCCCACAGATACGCAGTATTTT. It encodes CASSRSLAGGPTDTQYF.

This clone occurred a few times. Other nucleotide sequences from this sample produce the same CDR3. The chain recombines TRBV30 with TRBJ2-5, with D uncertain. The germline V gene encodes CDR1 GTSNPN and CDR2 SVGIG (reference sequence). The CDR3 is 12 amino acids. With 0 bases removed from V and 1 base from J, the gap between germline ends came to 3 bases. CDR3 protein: CAWSVGQETQYF. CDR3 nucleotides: TGTGCCTGGAGTGTAGGCCAAGAGACCCAGTACTTC.

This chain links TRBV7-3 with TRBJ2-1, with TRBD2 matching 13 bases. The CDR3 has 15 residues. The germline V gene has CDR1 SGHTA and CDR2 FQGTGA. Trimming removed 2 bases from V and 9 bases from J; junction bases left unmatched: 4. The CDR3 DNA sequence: TGTGCCAGCAGCTTAGAACTAGCGGGGGGGCCTGAGCAGTTCTTC. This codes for CASSLELAGGPEQFF.

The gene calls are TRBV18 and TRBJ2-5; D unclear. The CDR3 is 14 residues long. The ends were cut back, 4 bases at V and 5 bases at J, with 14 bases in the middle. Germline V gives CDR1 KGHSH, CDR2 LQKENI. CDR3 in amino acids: CASSLPGTEETQYF. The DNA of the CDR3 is TGTGCCAGCTCACTACCGGGCACAGAGGAGACCCAGTACTTC.

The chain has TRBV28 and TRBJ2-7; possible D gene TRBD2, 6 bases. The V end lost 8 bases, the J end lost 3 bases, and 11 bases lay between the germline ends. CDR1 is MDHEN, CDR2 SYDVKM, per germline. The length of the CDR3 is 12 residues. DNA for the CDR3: TGTGCCAGCGGCCGGGGGATCTACGAGCAGTACTTC. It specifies CASGRGIYEQYF.

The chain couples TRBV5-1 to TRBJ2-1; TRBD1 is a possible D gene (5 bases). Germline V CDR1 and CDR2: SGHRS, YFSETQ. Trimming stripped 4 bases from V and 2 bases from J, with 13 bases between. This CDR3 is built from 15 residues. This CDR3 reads CASSRQQGAYNEQFF. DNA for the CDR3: TGCGCCAGCAGCCGGCAGCAGGGTGCCTACAATGAGCAGTTCTTC.

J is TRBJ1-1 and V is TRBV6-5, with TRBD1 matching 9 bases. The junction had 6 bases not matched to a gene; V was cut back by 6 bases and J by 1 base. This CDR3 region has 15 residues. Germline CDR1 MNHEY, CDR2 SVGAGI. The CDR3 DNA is TGTGCCAGCAGCGGGACAGGGACGGGGAACACTGAAGCTTTCTTT. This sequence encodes CASSGTGTGNTEAFF.

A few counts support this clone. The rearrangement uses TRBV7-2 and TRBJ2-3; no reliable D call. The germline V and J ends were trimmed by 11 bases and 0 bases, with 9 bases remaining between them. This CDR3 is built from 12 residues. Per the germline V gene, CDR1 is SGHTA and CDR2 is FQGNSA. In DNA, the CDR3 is TGTGCCTGGGATACCAGCACAGATACGCAGTATTTT. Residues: CAWDTSTDTQYF.

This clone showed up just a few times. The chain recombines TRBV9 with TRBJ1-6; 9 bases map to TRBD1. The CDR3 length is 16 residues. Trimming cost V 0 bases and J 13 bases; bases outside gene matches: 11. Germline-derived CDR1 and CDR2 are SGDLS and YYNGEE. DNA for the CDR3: TGTGCCAGCAGCGTAGCCCAACAGGGGGCCGGACGGCCCCTCCACTTT. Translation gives CASSVAQQGAGRPLHF.

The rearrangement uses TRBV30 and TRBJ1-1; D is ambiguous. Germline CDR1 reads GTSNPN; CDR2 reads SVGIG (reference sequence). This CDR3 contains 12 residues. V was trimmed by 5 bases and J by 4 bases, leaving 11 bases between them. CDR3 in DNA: TGTGCCTGGGCCCCTTCCATCACTGAAGCTTTCTTT. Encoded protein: CAWAPSITEAFF.

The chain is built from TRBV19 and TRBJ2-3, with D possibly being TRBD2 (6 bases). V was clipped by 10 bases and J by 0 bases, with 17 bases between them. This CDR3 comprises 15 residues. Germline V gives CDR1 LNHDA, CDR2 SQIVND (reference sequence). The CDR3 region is CATADWGDSTDTQYF. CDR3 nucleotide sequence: TGTGCCACCGCCGATTGGGGGGATAGCACAGATACGCAGTATTTT.

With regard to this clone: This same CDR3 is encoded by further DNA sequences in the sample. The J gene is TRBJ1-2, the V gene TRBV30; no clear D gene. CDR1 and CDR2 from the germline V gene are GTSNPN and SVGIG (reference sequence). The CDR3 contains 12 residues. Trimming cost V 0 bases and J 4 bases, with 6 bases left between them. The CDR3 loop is CAWSVLSYGYTF. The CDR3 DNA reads TGTGCCTGGAGTGTCCTGAGCTATGGCTACACCTTC.

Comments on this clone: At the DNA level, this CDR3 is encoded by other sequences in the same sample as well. The DNA for the CDR3 is TGCGCCAGCAGCTCGACAGGGGATTATGGCTACACCTTC. It translates to CASSSTGDYGYTF. V gene TRBV5-1 combines with J gene TRBJ1-2; 8 nucleotides match TRBD1. CDR3 length: 13 amino acids. Per the germline V gene, CDR1 is SGHRS and CDR2 is YFSETQ. With V trimmed by 3 bases and J by 5 bases, 3 bases remained unmatched. Looking up the rest from reference TRBV5-1 and TRBJ1-2 gives the full variable domain: KAGVTQTPRYLIKTRGQQVTLSCSPISGHRSVSWYQQTPGQGLQFLFEYFSETQRNKGNFPGRFSGRQFSNSRSEMNVSTLELGDSALYLCASSSTGDYGYTFGSGTRLTVV.

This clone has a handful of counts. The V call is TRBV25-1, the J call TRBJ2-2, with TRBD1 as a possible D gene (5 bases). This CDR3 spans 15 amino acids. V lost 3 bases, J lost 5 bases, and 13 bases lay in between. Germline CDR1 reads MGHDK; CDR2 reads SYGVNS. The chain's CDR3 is CASSDEGVVTGELFF. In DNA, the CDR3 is TGTGCCAGCAGTGACGAAGGGGTTGTGACCGGGGAGCTGTTTTTT.

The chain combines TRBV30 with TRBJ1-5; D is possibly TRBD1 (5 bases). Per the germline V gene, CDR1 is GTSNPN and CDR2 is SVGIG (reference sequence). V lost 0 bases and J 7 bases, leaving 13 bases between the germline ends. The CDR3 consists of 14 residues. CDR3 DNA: TGTGCCTGGAGTGTAGCCGGGACGTCACAGCCCCAGCATTTT. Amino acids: CAWSVAGTSQPQHF.

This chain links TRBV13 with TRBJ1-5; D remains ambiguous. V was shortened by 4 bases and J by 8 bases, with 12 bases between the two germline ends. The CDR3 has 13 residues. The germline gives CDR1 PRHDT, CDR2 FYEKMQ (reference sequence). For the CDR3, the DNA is TGTGCCAGCAGCTCCTCCTATGGGGAGCCCCAGCATTTT. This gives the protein CASSSSYGEPQHF.

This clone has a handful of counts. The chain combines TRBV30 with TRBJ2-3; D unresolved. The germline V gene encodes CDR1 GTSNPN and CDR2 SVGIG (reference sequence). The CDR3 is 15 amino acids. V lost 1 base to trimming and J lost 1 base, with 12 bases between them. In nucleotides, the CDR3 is TGTGCCTGGAGTGCACAGAATTTGGGCACAGATACGCAGTATTTT. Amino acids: CAWSAQNLGTDTQYF. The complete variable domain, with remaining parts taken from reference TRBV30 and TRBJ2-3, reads SQTIHQWPATLVQPVGSPLSLECTVEGTSNPNLYWYRQAAGRGLQLLFYSVGIGQISSEVPQNLSASRPQDRQFILSSKKLLLSDSGFYLCAWSAQNLGTDTQYFGPGTRLTVL.

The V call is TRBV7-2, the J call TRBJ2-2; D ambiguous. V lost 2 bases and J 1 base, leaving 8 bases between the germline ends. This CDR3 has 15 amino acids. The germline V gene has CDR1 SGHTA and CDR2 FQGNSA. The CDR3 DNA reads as TGTGCCAGCAGCTTACAACCCGGGAACACCGGGGAGCTGTTTTTT. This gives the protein CASSLQPGNTGELFF.

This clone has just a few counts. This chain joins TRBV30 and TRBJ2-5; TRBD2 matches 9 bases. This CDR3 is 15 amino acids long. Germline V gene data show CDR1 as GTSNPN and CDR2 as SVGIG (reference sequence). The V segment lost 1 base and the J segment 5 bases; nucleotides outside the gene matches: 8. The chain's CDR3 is CAWSGVAGAGETQYF. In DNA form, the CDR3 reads TGTGCCTGGAGTGGGGTAGCGGGGGCCGGGGAGACCCAGTACTTC.

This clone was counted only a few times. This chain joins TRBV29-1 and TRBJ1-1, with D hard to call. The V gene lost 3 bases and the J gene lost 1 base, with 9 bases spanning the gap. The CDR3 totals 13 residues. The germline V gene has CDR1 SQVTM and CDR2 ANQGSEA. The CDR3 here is CSVDPGRNTEAFF. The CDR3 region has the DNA TGCAGCGTTGACCCCGGGAGGAACACTGAAGCTTTCTTT.

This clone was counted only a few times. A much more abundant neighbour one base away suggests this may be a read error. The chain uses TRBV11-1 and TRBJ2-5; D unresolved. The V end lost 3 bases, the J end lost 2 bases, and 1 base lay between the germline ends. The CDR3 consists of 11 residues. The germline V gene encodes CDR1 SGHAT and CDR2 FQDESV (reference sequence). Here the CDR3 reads CASSLQETQYF. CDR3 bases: TGTGCCAGCAGCTTGCAAGAGACCCAGTACTTC.

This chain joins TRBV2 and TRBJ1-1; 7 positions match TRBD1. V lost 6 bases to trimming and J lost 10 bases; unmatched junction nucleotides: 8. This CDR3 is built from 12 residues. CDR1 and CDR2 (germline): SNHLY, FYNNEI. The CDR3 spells CASRVDREGAFF. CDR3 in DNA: TGTGCCAGCAGGGTTGACAGGGAAGGAGCTTTCTTT.